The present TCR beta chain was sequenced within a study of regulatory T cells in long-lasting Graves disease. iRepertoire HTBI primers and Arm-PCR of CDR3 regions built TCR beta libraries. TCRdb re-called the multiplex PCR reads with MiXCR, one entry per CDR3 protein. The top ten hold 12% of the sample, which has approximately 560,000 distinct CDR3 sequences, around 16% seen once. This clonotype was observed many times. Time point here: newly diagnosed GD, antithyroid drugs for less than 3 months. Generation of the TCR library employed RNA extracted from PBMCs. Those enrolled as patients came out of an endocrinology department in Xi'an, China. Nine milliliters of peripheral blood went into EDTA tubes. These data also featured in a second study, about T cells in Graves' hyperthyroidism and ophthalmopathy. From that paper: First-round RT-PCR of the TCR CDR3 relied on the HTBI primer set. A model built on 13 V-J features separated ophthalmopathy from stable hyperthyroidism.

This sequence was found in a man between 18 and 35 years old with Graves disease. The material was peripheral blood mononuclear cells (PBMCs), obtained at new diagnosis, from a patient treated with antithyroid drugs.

CDR3 coding DNA: TGTGCCAGCAGTGAAGGAGCTCCTTATAATTCACCCCTCCACTTT. Its translation: CASSEGAPYNSPLHF. The chain has TRBV6-1 and TRBJ1-6; D not resolved. CDR3 length: 15 residues. CDR1 and CDR2 (germline): MNHNS, SASEGT. V was pared by 1 base and J by 4 bases, with 8 bases between.